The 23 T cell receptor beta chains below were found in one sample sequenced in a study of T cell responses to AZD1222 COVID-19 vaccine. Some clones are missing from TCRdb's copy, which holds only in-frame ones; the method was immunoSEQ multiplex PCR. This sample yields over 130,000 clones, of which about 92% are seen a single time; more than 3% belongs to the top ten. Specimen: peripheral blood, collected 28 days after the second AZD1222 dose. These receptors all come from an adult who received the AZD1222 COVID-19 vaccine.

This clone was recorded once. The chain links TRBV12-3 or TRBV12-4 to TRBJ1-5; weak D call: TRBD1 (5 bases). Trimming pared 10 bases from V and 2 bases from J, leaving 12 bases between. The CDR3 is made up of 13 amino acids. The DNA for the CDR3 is TGTGCCATCCAGGGCGGCGGCAATCAGCCCCAGCATTTT. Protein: CAIQGGGNQPQHF.

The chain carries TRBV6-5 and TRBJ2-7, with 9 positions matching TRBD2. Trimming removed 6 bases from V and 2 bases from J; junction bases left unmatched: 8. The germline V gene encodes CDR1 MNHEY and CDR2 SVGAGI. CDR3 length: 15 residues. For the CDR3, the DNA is TGTGCCAGCAGCTCCCTACTAGCGGGTCCCTACGAGCAGTACTTC. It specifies CASSSLLAGPYEQYF.

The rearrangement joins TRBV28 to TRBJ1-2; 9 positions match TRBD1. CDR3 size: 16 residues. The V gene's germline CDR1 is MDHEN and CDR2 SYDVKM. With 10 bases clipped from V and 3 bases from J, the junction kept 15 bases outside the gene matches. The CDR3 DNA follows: TGTGCCACCTTCCCCATCGGACAGGGGTCCTACTATGGCTACACCTTC. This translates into CATFPIGQGSYYGYTF.

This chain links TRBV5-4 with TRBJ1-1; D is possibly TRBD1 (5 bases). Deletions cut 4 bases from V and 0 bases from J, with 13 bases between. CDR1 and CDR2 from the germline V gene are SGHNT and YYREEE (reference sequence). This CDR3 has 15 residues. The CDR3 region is CASSDGGSMNTEAFF. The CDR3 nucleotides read TGTGCCAGCAGCGATGGGGGTTCCATGAACACTGAAGCTTTCTTT.

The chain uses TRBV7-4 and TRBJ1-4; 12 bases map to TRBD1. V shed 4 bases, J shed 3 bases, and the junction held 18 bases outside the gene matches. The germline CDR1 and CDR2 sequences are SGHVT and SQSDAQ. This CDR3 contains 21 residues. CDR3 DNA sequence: TGTGCCAGCAGCTCCCGTACCTCGGGGGGGGACAGGGGGCTTCCTAATGAAAAACTGTTTTTT. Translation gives CASSSRTSGGDRGLPNEKLFF.

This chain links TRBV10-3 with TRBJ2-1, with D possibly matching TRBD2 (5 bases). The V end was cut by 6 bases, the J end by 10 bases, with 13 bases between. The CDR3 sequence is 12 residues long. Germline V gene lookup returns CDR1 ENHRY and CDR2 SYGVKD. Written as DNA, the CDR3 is TGTGCCATCAGGGAACCGAGGAGGGAGCAGTTCTTC. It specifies CAIREPRREQFF.

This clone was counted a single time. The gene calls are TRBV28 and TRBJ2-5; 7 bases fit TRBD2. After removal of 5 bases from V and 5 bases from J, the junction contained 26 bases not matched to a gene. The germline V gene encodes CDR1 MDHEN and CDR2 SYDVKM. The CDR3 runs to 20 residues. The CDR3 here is CASSRGAFGEGPLGRETQYF. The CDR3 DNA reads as TGTGCCAGCAGTCGAGGGGCGTTTGGGGAGGGCCCCCTGGGTCGGGAGACCCAGTACTTC.

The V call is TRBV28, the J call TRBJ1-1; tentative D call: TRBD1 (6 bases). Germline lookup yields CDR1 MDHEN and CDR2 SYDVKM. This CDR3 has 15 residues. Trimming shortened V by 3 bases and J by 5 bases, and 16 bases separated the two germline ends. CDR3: CASSLGGPGVTEAFF. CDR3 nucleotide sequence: TGTGCCAGCAGTTTGGGGGGGCCCGGTGTGACTGAAGCTTTCTTT.

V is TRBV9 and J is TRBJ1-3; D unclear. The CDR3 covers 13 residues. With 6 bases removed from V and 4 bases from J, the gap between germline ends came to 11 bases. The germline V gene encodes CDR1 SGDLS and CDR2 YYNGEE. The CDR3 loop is CASTDQIGNTIYF. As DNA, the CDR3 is TGTGCCAGCACGGATCAAATCGGAAACACCATATATTTT.

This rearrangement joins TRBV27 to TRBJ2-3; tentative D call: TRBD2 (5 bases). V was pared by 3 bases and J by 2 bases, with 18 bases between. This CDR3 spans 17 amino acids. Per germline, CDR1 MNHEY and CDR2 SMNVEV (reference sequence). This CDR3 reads CASSLLGRGSSTDTQYF. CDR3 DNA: TGTGCCAGCAGTTTGTTAGGGCGAGGGAGCTCCACAGATACGCAGTATTTT.

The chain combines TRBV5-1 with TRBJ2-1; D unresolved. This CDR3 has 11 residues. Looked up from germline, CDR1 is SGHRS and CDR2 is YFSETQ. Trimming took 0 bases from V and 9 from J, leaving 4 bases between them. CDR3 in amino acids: CASSLGREQFF. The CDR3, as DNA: TGCGCCAGCAGCTTGGGTCGTGAGCAGTTCTTC.

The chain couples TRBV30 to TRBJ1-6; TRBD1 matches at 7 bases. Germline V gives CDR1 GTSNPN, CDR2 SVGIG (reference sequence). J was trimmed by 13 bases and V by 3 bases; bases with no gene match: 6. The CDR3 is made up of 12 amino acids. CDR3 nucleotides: TGTGCCTGGAGCAAACAGGGGTCCCCCCTCCACTTT. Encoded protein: CAWSKQGSPLHF. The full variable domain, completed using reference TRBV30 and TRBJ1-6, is SQTIHQWPATLVQPVGSPLSLECTVEGTSNPNLYWYRQAAGRGLQLLFYSVGIGQISSEVPQNLSASRPQDRQFILSSKKLLLSDSGFYLCAWSKQGSPLHFGNGTRLTVT.

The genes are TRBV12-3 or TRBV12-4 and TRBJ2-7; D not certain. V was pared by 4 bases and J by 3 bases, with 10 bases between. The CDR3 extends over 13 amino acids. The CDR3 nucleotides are TGTGCCAGCAGTTGGAGACCGGACTACGAGCAGTACTTC. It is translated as CASSWRPDYEQYF.

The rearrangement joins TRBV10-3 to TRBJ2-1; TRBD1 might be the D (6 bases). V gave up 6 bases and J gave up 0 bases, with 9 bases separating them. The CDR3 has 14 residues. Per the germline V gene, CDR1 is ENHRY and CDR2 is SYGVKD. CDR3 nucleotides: TGTGCCATCAGGGGGGACATCTCCTACAATGAGCAGTTCTTC. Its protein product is CAIRGDISYNEQFF.

CDR3 amino acids: CASWGAGDEETQYF. Written as DNA, the CDR3 is TGCGCCAGTTGGGGAGCGGGAGACGAAGAGACCCAGTACTTC. The rearrangement links TRBV10-2 to TRBJ2-5; 8 bases align to TRBD2. The CDR3 contains 14 residues. V was clipped by 9 bases and J by 3 bases; unmatched bases: 9. From germline, CDR1 is WSHSY and CDR2 SAAADI.

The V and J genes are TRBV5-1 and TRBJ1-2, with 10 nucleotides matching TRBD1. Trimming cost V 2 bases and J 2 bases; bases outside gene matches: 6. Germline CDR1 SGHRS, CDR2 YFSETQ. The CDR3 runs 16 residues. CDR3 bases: TGCGCCAGCAGCTTAGGCGGGACAGGGGCGAACTATGGCTACACCTTC. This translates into CASSLGGTGANYGYTF.

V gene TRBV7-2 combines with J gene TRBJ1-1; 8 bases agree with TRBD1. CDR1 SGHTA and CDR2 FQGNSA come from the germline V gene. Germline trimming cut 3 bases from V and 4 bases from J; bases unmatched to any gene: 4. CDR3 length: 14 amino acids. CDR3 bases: TGTGCCAGCAGCTTGCGGACAGGGATCACTGAAGCTTTCTTT. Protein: CASSLRTGITEAFF.

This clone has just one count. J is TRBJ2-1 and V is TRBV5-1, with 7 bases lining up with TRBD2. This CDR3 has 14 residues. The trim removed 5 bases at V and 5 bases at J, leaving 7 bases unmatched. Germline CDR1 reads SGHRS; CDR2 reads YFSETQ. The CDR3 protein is CASRGLTYNNEQFF. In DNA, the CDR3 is TGCGCCAGCAGGGGACTAACGTATAACAATGAGCAGTTCTTC.

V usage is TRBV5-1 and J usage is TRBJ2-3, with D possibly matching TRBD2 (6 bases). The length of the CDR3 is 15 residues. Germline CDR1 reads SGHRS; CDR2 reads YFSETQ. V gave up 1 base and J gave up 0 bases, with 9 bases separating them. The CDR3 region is CASSLRLESTDTQYF. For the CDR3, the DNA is TGCGCCAGCAGCTTGAGACTAGAGAGCACAGATACGCAGTATTTT.

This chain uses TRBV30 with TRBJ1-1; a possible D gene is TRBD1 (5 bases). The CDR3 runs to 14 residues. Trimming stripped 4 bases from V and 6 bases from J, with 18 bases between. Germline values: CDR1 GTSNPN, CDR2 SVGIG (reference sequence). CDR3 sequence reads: CAWTFPQGLAEAFF. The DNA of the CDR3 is TGTGCCTGGACCTTCCCCCAGGGATTGGCTGAAGCTTTCTTT. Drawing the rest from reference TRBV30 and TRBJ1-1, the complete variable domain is SQTIHQWPATLVQPVGSPLSLECTVEGTSNPNLYWYRQAAGRGLQLLFYSVGIGQISSEVPQNLSASRPQDRQFILSSKKLLLSDSGFYLCAWTFPQGLAEAFFGQGTRLTVV.

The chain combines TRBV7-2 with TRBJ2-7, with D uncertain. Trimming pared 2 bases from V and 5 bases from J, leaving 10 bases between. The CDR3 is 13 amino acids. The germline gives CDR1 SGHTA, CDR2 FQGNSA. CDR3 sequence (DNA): TGTGCCAGCAGCTTACGGGTGTCGGACGAGCAGTACTTC. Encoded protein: CASSLRVSDEQYF.

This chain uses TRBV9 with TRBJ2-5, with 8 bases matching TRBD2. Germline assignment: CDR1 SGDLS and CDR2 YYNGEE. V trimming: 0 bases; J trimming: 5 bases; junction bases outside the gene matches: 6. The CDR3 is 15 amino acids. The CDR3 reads CASSVAAASGETQYF. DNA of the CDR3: TGTGCCAGCAGCGTAGCTGCGGCTAGCGGGGAGACCCAGTACTTC.

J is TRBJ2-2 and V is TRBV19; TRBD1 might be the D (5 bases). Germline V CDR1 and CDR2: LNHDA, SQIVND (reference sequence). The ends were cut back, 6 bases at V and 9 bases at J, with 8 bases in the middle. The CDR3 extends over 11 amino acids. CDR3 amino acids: CASRQGRELFF. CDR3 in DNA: TGTGCCAGTAGGCAGGGCCGGGAGCTGTTTTTT.